This entry lists 27 T cell receptor beta chains sequenced from one sample in a study of control samples from healthy donors and cancer patients. TCRdb's table, derived via immunoSEQ multiplex PCR, lists solely in-frame clones and lacks some. The sample contains 75,000 to 95,000 clones, about nine tenths of which appear only once. The sample comprised blood. These receptors were obtained from a woman aged 18-29 years in good health.

The chain employs TRBV7-3 and TRBJ2-3, with 8 bases that match TRBD1. The CDR3 consists of 14 residues. Per germline, CDR1 SGHTA and CDR2 FQGTGA. V was pared by 3 bases and J by 8 bases, with 7 bases of the junction left unmatched. CDR3 DNA: TGTGCCAGCAGCTTGACAGGGGAGGCGGGTACGCAGTATTTT. It is translated as CASSLTGEAGTQYF.

The chain combines TRBV9 with TRBJ2-6; 9 bases match TRBD1. The CDR3 contains 15 residues. V shed 3 bases, J shed 2 bases, and the junction held 0 bases outside the gene matches. CDR1 is SGDLS and CDR2 is YYNGEE in the germline V gene. CDR3: CASSGDRAGANVLTF. CDR3 DNA sequence: TGTGCCAGCAGCGGGGACAGGGCTGGGGCCAACGTCCTGACTTTC.

This chain joins TRBV24-1 and TRBJ2-3, with 10 bases fitting TRBD1. The ends lost 3 bases at V and 4 bases at J; junction bases unmatched: 3. The CDR3 sequence is 15 residues long. Germline loops: CDR1 KGHDR, CDR2 SFDVKD. The CDR3 protein is CATSDAGTGADTQYF. The CDR3 DNA reads TGTGCCACCAGTGATGCCGGGACAGGGGCAGATACGCAGTATTTT.

The chain employs TRBV6-5 and TRBJ2-7; tentative D call: TRBD2 (6 bases). Trimming shortened V by 8 bases and J by 1 base, and 6 bases separated the two germline ends. CDR1 is MNHEY, CDR2 SVGAGI, per germline. This CDR3 is 11 amino acids long. The CDR3 reads CASRGSYEQYF. Written as DNA, the CDR3 is TGTGCCAGCCGGGGGTCCTACGAGCAGTACTTC.

The chain employs TRBV5-8 and TRBJ2-5; 10 bases agree with TRBD2. CDR3 length equals 17 residues. CDR1 is SGHTS and CDR2 is YDEGEE in the germline V gene. The J segment lost 5 bases and the V segment lost 2 bases, leaving 12 bases of the junction unmatched. Here the CDR3 reads CASSFGDLAGGSETQYF. CDR3 nucleotides: TGTGCCAGCAGCTTCGGGGACTTAGCGGGGGGATCGGAGACCCAGTACTTC.

J is TRBJ2-1 and V is TRBV5-5; 12 bases line up with TRBD2. The CDR3 runs 18 residues. The ends lost 6 bases at V and 8 bases at J; junction bases unmatched: 18. Germline values: CDR1 SGHKS, CDR2 YYEKEE (reference sequence). CDR3 in DNA: TGTGCCAGCACCCGAGGGGCTAGCGGGGGGGCATTCCCTCATGAGCAGTTCTTC. This encodes CASTRGASGGAFPHEQFF.

The J gene is TRBJ2-7, the V gene TRBV4-1; 7 bases are a match to TRBD1. This CDR3 spans 17 amino acids. Per germline, CDR1 MGHRA and CDR2 YSYEKL. J gave up 2 bases and V 4 bases, and 14 bases lay outside the gene matches. The CDR3 region is CASSPILDRASTYEQYF. In DNA form, the CDR3 reads TGCGCCAGCAGCCCCATCTTAGACAGGGCCTCAACCTACGAGCAGTACTTC.

This chain links TRBV7-9 with TRBJ1-1; 8 bases match TRBD1. The CDR3 length is 14 residues. Germline V CDR1 and CDR2: SEHNR, FQNEAQ (reference sequence). V shed 5 bases, J shed 4 bases, and the junction held 6 bases outside the gene matches. This chain's CDR3 is CASSGAGGLTEAFF. CDR3 nucleotide sequence: TGTGCCAGCAGCGGAGCAGGGGGCCTCACTGAAGCTTTCTTT. The full variable domain, with the rest looked up from reference TRBV7-9 and TRBJ1-1, is DTGVSQNPRHKITKRGQNVTFRCDPISEHNRLYWYRQTLGQGPEFLTYFQNEAQLEKSRLLSDRFSAERPKGSFSTLEIQRTEQGDSAMYLCASSGAGGLTEAFFGQGTRLTVV.

The rearrangement joins TRBV5-1 to TRBJ1-5, with TRBD1 as a possible D gene (6 bases). From germline, CDR1 is SGHRS and CDR2 YFSETQ. The V gene lost 1 base and the J gene lost 5 bases, with 16 bases spanning the gap. The CDR3 has 16 residues. CDR3 coding DNA: TGCGCCAGCAGCTTGCTAGGGGGGCTTCAGGATCAGCCCCAGCATTTT. As protein: CASSLLGGLQDQPQHF.

The rearrangement joins TRBV6-1 to TRBJ1-1, with D perhaps TRBD1 (6 bases). The CDR3 runs 14 residues. The V gene lost 7 bases and the J gene lost 0 bases, with 12 bases spanning the gap. The germline V gene encodes CDR1 MNHNS and CDR2 SASEGT. CDR3 residues: CASTSDSMNTEAFF. The CDR3 nucleotides read TGTGCCAGCACCTCGGACAGCATGAACACTGAAGCTTTCTTT.

The rearrangement joins TRBV11-2 to TRBJ2-5, with 14 bases identical to TRBD2. Per germline, CDR1 SGHAT and CDR2 FQNNGV. This CDR3 is built from 18 residues. The ends lost 0 bases at V and 5 bases at J; junction bases unmatched: 8. The CDR3, as DNA: TGTGCCAGCAGCTTAGATAAGACTAGCGGGGGGGGTGGGGAGACCCAGTACTTC. It translates to CASSLDKTSGGGGETQYF.

The chain joins TRBV5-8 to TRBJ2-3; D is unresolved. Germline V gene data show CDR1 as SGHTS and CDR2 as YDEGEE. Trimming removed 5 bases at V and 2 bases at J, with 15 bases between. The CDR3 is 15 amino acids. The CDR3 DNA sequence: TGTGCCAGCAGGAGACTCGAAATCACCACAGATACGCAGTATTTT. Encoded protein: CASRRLEITTDTQYF.

This clone was seen a single time. V and J are TRBV18 and TRBJ2-3, with TRBD1 identical over 8 bases. V gave up 5 bases and J gave up 6 bases; unmatched junction bases: 7. This CDR3 has 14 residues. From germline, CDR1 is KGHSH and CDR2 LQKENI. CDR3 amino acids: CASSSRGLVDTQYF. In nucleotides, the CDR3 is TGTGCCAGCTCATCCAGGGGGCTGGTGGATACGCAGTATTTT.

The J gene is TRBJ2-7, the V gene TRBV18; no firm D call. Trimming left V 5 bases short and J 6 bases short, with 23 bases between. The CDR3 spans 16 residues. Germline CDR1 KGHSH, CDR2 LQKENI. The CDR3 protein is CASSTTGDTWLGEQYF. The CDR3 DNA sequence: TGTGCCAGCTCAACCACCGGAGATACCTGGTTAGGCGAGCAGTACTTC.

The chain has TRBV6-4 and TRBJ1-2; 8 bases agree with TRBD1. The CDR3 loop spans 12 amino acids. Germline lookup yields CDR1 MRHNA and CDR2 SNTAGT. V gave up 4 bases and J gave up 8 bases; unmatched junction bases: 3. The CDR3, as DNA: TGTGCCAGCAGTGGTACAGGGGGGGGCTACACCTTC. Its protein is CASSGTGGGYTF.

The chain links TRBV12-3 or TRBV12-4 to TRBJ1-2; D may be TRBD1 (5 bases). V dropped 7 bases and J dropped 8 bases, with 17 bases sitting between them. This CDR3 contains 13 residues. CDR3 region: CASKGDGLQGYTF. The CDR3 DNA follows: TGTGCCAGCAAAGGGGACGGTCTCCAGGGCTACACCTTC.

The chain joins TRBV3-1 (or the pseudogene TRBV3-2) to TRBJ2-3, with D perhaps TRBD1 or TRBD2 (6 bases each). Germline assignment: CDR1 LGHDT and CDR2 YNNKEL (reference sequence). Trimming shortened V by 0 bases and J by 4 bases, and 20 bases separated the two germline ends. CDR3 length: 18 amino acids. This CDR3 is CASSQDLTGAPGADTQYF. The DNA of the CDR3 is TGTGCCAGCAGCCAAGATCTTACGGGGGCCCCCGGGGCAGATACGCAGTATTTT.

V is TRBV6-5 and J is TRBJ2-1; no definite D call. V lost 6 bases and J lost 3, with 15 bases in between. CDR3 length equals 15 residues. CDR1 is MNHEY, CDR2 SVGAGI, per germline. The CDR3 region has the DNA TGTGCCAGCAGCCCCCTTCCAGTGAGCTACAATGAGCAGTTCTTC. As protein: CASSPLPVSYNEQFF.

V is TRBV27 and J is TRBJ1-6; D remains ambiguous. Trimming shortened V by 8 bases and J by 3 bases, and 17 bases separated the two germline ends. The CDR3 has 16 amino acids. Germline V lookup: CDR1 MNHEY, CDR2 SMNVEV (reference sequence). The CDR3 loop reads CASGADTADYNSPLHF. The CDR3, as DNA: TGTGCCAGCGGAGCCGACACGGCTGACTATAATTCACCCCTCCACTTT.

This rearrangement joins TRBV7-9 to TRBJ1-3; D is unresolved. The germline gives CDR1 SEHNR, CDR2 FQNEAQ (reference sequence). V shed 8 bases and J shed 2 bases, with 13 bases lying between them. The CDR3 contains 14 residues. The CDR3 region has the DNA TGTGCCAGCCCCCCGACCAAGACTGGAAACACCATATATTTT. Protein product: CASPPTKTGNTIYF.

The chain recombines TRBV5-1 with TRBJ1-1; 7 bases are a match to TRBD1. Trimming at V came to 2 bases and at J to 1 base, leaving 5 bases not matched to a gene. Germline assignment: CDR1 SGHRS and CDR2 YFSETQ. The CDR3 loop spans 15 amino acids. This CDR3 is CASSLLGTANTEAFF. CDR3 DNA sequence: TGCGCCAGCAGCTTACTAGGGACAGCGAACACTGAAGCTTTCTTT.

This clone was seen a single time. The J gene is TRBJ2-3, the V gene TRBV7-7; D unresolved. V was trimmed by 1 base and J by 0 bases, leaving 8 bases between them. The CDR3 consists of 15 residues. Per the germline V gene, CDR1 is SSHAT and CDR2 is FNYEAQ (reference sequence). The CDR3 DNA is TGTGCCAGCAGCTTAGGAGCCACTAGCACAGATACGCAGTATTTT. This gives the protein CASSLGATSTDTQYF.

The chain carries TRBV3-1 (or the pseudogene TRBV3-2) and TRBJ1-2, with D perhaps matching TRBD1 (5 bases). There are 13 residues in the CDR3. CDR1 is LGHDT and CDR2 is YNNKEL in the germline V gene (reference sequence). Trimming removed 4 bases from V and 6 bases from J, with 12 bases in between. CDR3 amino acids: CASSPPGADGYTF. The CDR3 region has the DNA TGTGCCAGCAGCCCTCCTGGGGCTGATGGCTACACCTTC.

Note on this clone: This specimen includes other DNA sequences encoding the same CDR3. The V call is TRBV5-1, the J call TRBJ1-1; TRBD1 is a possible D gene (5 bases). The CDR3 spans 14 residues. Trimming removed 1 base from V and 1 base from J, with 8 bases in between. The germline V gene encodes CDR1 SGHRS and CDR2 YFSETQ. CDR3 DNA sequence: TGCGCCAGCAGCTTGACGGGGGAGAACACTGAAGCTTTCTTT. As protein: CASSLTGENTEAFF.

The chain links TRBV7-3 to TRBJ2-3, with D uncertain. The CDR3 runs 14 residues. V was trimmed by 3 bases and J by 1 base, leaving 8 bases between them. From germline, CDR1 is SGHTA and CDR2 FQGTGA. In nucleotides, the CDR3 is TGTGCCAGCAGCTTTCAGAAGGGCACAGATACGCAGTATTTT. It yields the protein CASSFQKGTDTQYF.

The chain employs TRBV7-3 and TRBJ2-5; perhaps TRBD1 as D (5 bases). V lost 5 bases to trimming and J lost 5 bases, with 12 bases between them. Germline V gene sequence: CDR1 SGHTA, CDR2 FQGTGA. The CDR3 is made up of 13 amino acids. CDR3 nucleotide sequence: TGTGCCAGCAGCAAAGGGGTGGGGGAGACCCAGTACTTC. Translation gives CASSKGVGETQYF. Together with reference TRBV7-3 and TRBJ2-5, the CDR3 gives the full variable domain: GAGVSQTPSNKVTEKGKYVELRCDPISGHTALYWYRQSLGQGPEFLIYFQGTGAADDSGLPNDRFFAVRPEGSVSTLKIQRTERGDSAVYLCASSKGVGETQYFGPGTRLLVL.

CDR3 protein: CAITQMGSNSPLHF. In DNA form, the CDR3 reads TGTGCCATTACTCAAATGGGGTCTAATTCACCCCTCCACTTT. This rearrangement joins TRBV6-5 to TRBJ1-6; D call uncertain. Germline V gene sequence: CDR1 MNHEY, CDR2 SVGAGI. The V end lost 10 bases, the J end lost 6 bases, and 16 bases lay between the germline ends. The CDR3 loop spans 14 amino acids.